Included here is one T cell receptor beta chain sequence, with context. The sample belongs to a study of blood T cell repertoires in COVID-19. Study in general: From the United States, Italy and Spain came samples of acute and convalescent COVID-19. T cells, B-cell-depleted T cells, or PBMCs supplied cDNA or gDNA.

There are 12 residues in the CDR3. Germline V lookup: CDR1 GTSNPN, CDR2 SVGIG (reference sequence). Trimming cost V 1 base and J 9 bases, with 7 bases left between them. Original methodology: Reference gene primer amplification gave nucleated cell count estimates. Data came from immunoSEQ multiplex PCR; TCRdb stores just in-frame clones and leaves some out. Clonal size and the V and J genes are those of that table, whereas D and trimming came from the DNA. Of a few hundred thousand clones detected, around 90% appear once; the ten largest clones hold 0.65% to 0.95%. V and J are TRBV30 and TRBJ1-6; D not certain. Sequences were obtained from peripheral blood. This receptor was identified in a woman aged 25 to 39 with acute or convalescent COVID-19. CDR3 sequence reads: CAWSAGISPLHF. CDR3 DNA: TGTGCCTGGAGTGCGGGGATTTCACCCCTCCACTTT.